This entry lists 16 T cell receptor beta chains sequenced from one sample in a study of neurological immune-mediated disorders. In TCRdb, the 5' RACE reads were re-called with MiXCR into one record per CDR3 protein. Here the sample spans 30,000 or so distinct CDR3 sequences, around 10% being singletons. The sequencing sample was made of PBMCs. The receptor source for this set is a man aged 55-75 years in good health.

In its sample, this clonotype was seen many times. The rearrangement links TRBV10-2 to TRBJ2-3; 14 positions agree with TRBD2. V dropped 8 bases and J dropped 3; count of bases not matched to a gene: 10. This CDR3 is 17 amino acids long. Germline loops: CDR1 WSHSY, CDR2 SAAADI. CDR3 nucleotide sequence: TGCGCCAGCGGTGGGACTAGCGGGGGCACAGTAACAGATACGCAGTATTTT. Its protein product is CASGGTSGGTVTDTQYF.

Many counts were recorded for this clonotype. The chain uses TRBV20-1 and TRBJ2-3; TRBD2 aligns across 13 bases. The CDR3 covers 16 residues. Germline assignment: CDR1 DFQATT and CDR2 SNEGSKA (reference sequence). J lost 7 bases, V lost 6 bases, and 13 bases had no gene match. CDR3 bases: TGCAGTGCCCCAATCGGGACTAGCGGGGCGCAGTATACGCAGTATTTT. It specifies CSAPIGTSGAQYTQYF.

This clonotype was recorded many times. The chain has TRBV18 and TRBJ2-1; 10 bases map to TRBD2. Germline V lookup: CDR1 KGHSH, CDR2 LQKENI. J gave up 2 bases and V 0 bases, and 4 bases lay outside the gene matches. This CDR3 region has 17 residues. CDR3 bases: TGTGCCAGCTCACCACCGACTAGCGGGTACACCTACAATGAGCAGTTCTTC. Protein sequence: CASSPPTSGYTYNEQFF.

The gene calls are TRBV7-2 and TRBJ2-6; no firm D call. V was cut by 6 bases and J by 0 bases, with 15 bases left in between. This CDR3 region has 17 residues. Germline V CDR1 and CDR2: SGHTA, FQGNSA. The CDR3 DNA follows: TGTGCCAGCAGTTCAGGCACAAGGCCCTCTGGGGCCAACGTCCTGACTTTC. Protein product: CASSSGTRPSGANVLTF.

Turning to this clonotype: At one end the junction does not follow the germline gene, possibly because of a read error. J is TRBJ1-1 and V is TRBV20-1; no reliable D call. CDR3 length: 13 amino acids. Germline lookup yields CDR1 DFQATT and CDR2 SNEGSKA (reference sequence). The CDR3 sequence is CSARGPVASDAFF. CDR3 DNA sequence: TGCAGTGCTAGAGGGCCGGTGGCGTCTGACGCTTTCTTT.

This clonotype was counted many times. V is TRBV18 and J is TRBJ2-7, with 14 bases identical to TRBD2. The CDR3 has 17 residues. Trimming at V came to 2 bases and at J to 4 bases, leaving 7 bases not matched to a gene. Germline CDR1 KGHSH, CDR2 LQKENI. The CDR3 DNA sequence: TGTGCCAGCTCACCAGGTTTCGGGACTAGCGGGAGATACGAGCAGTACTTC. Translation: CASSPGFGTSGRYEQYF.

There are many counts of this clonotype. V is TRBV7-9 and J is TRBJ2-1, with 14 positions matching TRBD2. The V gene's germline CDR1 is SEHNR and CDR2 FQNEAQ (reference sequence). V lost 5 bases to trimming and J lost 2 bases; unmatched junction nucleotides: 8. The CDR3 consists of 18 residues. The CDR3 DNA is TGTGCCAGCAGCCCCGGGACTAGCGGGAGTTCAGCCTACAATGAGCAGTTCTTC. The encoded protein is CASSPGTSGSSAYNEQFF. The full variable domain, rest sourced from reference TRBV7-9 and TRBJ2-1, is DTGVSQNPRHKITKRGQNVTFRCDPISEHNRLYWYRQTLGQGPEFLTYFQNEAQLEKSRLLSDRFSAERPKGSFSTLEIQRTEQGDSAMYLCASSPGTSGSSAYNEQFFGPGTRLTVL.

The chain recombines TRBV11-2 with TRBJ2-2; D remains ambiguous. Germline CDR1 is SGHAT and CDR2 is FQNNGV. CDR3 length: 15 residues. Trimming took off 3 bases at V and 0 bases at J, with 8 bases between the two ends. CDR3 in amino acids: CASSLTNANTGELFF. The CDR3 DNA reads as TGTGCCAGCAGCTTGACGAACGCGAACACCGGGGAGCTGTTTTTT. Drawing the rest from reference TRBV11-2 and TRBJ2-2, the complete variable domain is EAGVAQSPRYKIIEKRQSVAFWCNPISGHATLYWYQQILGQGPKLLIQFQNNGVVDDSQLPKDRFSAERLKGVDSTLKIQPAKLEDSAVYLCASSLTNANTGELFFGEGSRLTVL.

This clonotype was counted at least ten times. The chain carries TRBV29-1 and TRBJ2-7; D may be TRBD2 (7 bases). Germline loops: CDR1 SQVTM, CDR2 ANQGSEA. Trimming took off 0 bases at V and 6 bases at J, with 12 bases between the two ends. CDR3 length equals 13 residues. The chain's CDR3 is CSVEEGGAGEQYF. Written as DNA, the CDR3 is TGCAGCGTTGAAGAGGGGGGGGCTGGCGAGCAGTACTTC.

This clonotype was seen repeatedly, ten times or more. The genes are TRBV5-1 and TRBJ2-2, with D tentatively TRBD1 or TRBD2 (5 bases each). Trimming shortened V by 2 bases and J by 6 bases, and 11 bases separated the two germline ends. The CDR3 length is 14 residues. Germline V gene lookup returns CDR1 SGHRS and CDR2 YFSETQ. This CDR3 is CASSFPQGAGELFF. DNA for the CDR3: TGCGCCAGCAGCTTCCCCCAGGGAGCCGGGGAGCTGTTTTTT.

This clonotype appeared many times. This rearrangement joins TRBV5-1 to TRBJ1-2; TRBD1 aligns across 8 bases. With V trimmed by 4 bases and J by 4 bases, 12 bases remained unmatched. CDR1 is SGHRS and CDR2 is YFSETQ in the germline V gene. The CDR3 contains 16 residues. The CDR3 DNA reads TGCGCCAGCAGCCCTGGGGGATATGACAGGGGCTATGGCTACACCTTC. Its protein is CASSPGGYDRGYGYTF.

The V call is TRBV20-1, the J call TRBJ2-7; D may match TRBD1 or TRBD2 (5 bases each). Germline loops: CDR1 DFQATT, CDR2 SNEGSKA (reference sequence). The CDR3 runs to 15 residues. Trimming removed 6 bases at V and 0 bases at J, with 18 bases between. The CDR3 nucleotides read TGCAGTGCAACCCGACAAGGGGAGTCCTCCTACGAGCAGTACTTC. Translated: CSATRQGESSYEQYF.

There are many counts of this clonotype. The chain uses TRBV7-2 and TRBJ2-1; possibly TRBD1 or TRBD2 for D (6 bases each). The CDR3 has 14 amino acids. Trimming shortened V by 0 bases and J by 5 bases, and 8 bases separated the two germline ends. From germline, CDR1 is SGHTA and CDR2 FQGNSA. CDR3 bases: TGTGCCAGCAGCTTAGCGGGGGGCGACAATGAGCAGTTCTTC. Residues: CASSLAGGDNEQFF. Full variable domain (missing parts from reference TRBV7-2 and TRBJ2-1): GAGVSQSPSNKVTEKGKDVELRCDPISGHTALYWYRQSLGQGLEFLIYFQGNSAPDKSGLPSDRFSAERTGGSVSTLTIQRTQQEDSAVYLCASSLAGGDNEQFFGPGTRLTVL.

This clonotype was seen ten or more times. CDR3 protein: CASSFLAGAYNEQFF. The DNA for the CDR3 is TGCGCCAGCAGCTTTCTAGCGGGAGCCTACAATGAGCAGTTCTTC. This sequence joins TRBV5-1 and TRBJ2-1, with TRBD2 identical over 10 bases. The CDR3 has 15 amino acids. Per the germline V gene, CDR1 is SGHRS and CDR2 is YFSETQ. V dropped 2 bases and J dropped 2; count of bases not matched to a gene: 1.

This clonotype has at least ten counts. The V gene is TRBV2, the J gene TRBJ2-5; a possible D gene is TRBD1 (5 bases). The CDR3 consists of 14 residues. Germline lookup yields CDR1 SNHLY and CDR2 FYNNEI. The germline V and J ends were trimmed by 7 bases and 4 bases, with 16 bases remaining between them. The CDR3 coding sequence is TGTGCCAGCACTAGAAGCAGGGTGGGAGAGACCCAGTACTTC. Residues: CASTRSRVGETQYF.

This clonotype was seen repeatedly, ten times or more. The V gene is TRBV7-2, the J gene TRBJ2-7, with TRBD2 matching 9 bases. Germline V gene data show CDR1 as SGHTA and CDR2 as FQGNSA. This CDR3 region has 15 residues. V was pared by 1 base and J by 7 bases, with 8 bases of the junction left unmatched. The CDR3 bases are TGTGCCAGCAGCTTAGGAGCGGGAGGATTATTGGAGCAGTACTTC. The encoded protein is CASSLGAGGLLEQYF. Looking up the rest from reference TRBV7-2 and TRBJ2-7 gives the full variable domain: GAGVSQSPSNKVTEKGKDVELRCDPISGHTALYWYRQSLGQGLEFLIYFQGNSAPDKSGLPSDRFSAERTGGSVSTLTIQRTQQEDSAVYLCASSLGAGGLLEQYFGPGTRLTVT.